The 24 T cell receptor beta chains below all came from one sample that was sequenced in a study of blood T cells in healthy people across ages. A sample-barcoded 5' primer and a J-beta primer mix were used in a second PCR of roughly 6 to 11 cycles. TCRdb itself ran the 5' RACE reads through MiXCR, one entry per CDR3 protein. Altogether 1.5 million to 2 million distinct CDR3 sequences are present, more than 35% being singletons, with the ten largest covering more than 20%. The sample comprised blood. Receptor source: a human donor in good health.

The V gene is TRBV20-1, the J gene TRBJ1-1; unclear D gene. Trimming took 0 bases from V and 0 from J, leaving 8 bases between them. CDR1 and CDR2 from the germline V gene are DFQATT and SNEGSKA (reference sequence). The CDR3 has 14 amino acids. The CDR3 reads CSARERVLNTEAFF. The CDR3 DNA reads as TGCAGTGCTAGAGAAAGGGTGTTGAACACTGAAGCTTTCTTT.

The table lists this clonotype with a few counts. The chain couples TRBV10-3 to TRBJ1-2, with a possible D match to TRBD1 (5 bases). The CDR3 totals 12 residues. Deletions cut 7 bases from V and 7 bases from J, with 13 bases between. Germline CDR1 reads ENHRY; CDR2 reads SYGVKD. CDR3 nucleotide sequence: TGTGCCATCACGGGGCAGGGCAGTGGCTACACCTTC. It yields the protein CAITGQGSGYTF.

V is TRBV5-1 and J is TRBJ2-7, with 12 positions matching TRBD2. The CDR3 sequence is 15 residues long. J was trimmed by 3 bases and V by 4 bases; bases with no gene match: 5. The germline V gene encodes CDR1 SGHRS and CDR2 YFSETQ. The CDR3 coding sequence is TGCGCCAGCAGCCATCGGACTAGCGGGATCTACGAGCAGTACTTC. Translated, it gives CASSHRTSGIYEQYF. The variable domain in full, with the rest retrieved from reference TRBV5-1 and TRBJ2-7, is KAGVTQTPRYLIKTRGQQVTLSCSPISGHRSVSWYQQTPGQGLQFLFEYFSETQRNKGNFPGRFSGRQFSNSRSEMNVSTLELGDSALYLCASSHRTSGIYEQYFGPGTRLTVT.

There are a few counts of this clonotype. The J gene is TRBJ2-1, the V gene TRBV11-2; 14 bases are a match to TRBD2. V lost 6 bases and J lost 9; bases outside the gene matches: 1. The CDR3 extends over 13 amino acids. Looked up from germline, CDR1 is SGHAT and CDR2 is FQNNGV. CDR3 protein: CASRTSGGGEQFF. CDR3 in DNA: TGTGCCAGCAGGACTAGCGGGGGGGGTGAGCAGTTCTTC.

This sequence joins TRBV5-1 and TRBJ1-5; tentatively, D is TRBD1 (5 bases). The CDR3 totals 15 residues. Germline V gene sequence: CDR1 SGHRS, CDR2 YFSETQ. V lost 0 bases and J lost 6, with 13 bases in between. The CDR3 protein is CASSLGQGLGQPQHF. In nucleotides, the CDR3 is TGCGCCAGCAGCTTGGGCCAGGGATTAGGTCAGCCCCAGCATTTT.

This clonotype was seen a handful of times. As DNA, the CDR3 is TGCGCCAGCAGCCAAGGAGGAAGCGCGGGGTCACCCCTCCACTTT. This translates into CASSQGGSAGSPLHF. V gene TRBV4-3 combines with J gene TRBJ1-6; unclear D gene. The V end lost 1 base, the J end lost 10 bases, and 14 bases lay between the germline ends. This CDR3 comprises 15 residues. Germline assignment: CDR1 LGHNA and CDR2 YSLEER.

The sample holds a few counts of this clonotype. This sequence joins TRBV7-3 and TRBJ2-1, with 12 bases identical to TRBD2. CDR3 length: 16 amino acids. The germline V gene encodes CDR1 SGHTA and CDR2 FQGTGA. V was pared by 4 bases and J by 5 bases, with 6 bases of the junction left unmatched. CDR3 coding DNA: TGTGCCAGCAGCTGGGCGGCTAGCGGGGGGGACAATGAGCAGTTCTTC. Residues: CASSWAASGGDNEQFF.

The sample holds a few counts of this clonotype. The chain carries TRBV9 and TRBJ2-1; tentatively, D is TRBD2 (5 bases). CDR1 SGDLS and CDR2 YYNGEE come from the germline V gene. V was shortened by 4 bases and J by 7 bases, with 18 bases between the two germline ends. The CDR3 is 15 residues long. CDR3 in DNA: TGTGCCAGCAGCCCTCGGGCTTTTCGAGGGAATGAGCAGTTCTTC. It codes for CASSPRAFRGNEQFF.

This clonotype was found a few times. The V and J genes are TRBV9 and TRBJ2-5; 9 bases match TRBD2. Losses at the gene ends were 4 bases for V and 2 bases for J; bases not matched to a gene: 6. The length of the CDR3 is 15 residues. Germline lookup yields CDR1 SGDLS and CDR2 YYNGEE. CDR3 sequence reads: CASSRGTSTQETQYF. The CDR3 DNA is TGTGCCAGCAGCAGGGGGACTAGCACGCAAGAGACCCAGTACTTC. The whole variable domain, remainder taken from reference TRBV9 and TRBJ2-5, is DSGVTQTPKHLITATGQRVTLRCSPRSGDLSVYWYQQSLDQGLQFLIQYYNGEERAKGNILERFSAQQFPDLHSELNLSSLELGDSALYFCASSRGTSTQETQYFGPGTRLLVL.

This rearrangement joins TRBV11-2 to TRBJ2-5; 13 bases match TRBD2. V gave up 5 bases and J gave up 0 bases; unmatched junction bases: 9. Germline assignment: CDR1 SGHAT and CDR2 FQNNGV. The CDR3 runs 18 residues. CDR3 DNA sequence: TGTGCCAGCAGCGTGACTAGCGGGGGGCCAACGTACCAAGAGACCCAGTACTTC. It specifies CASSVTSGGPTYQETQYF.

The chain links TRBV4-1 to TRBJ2-3; D tentatively fits TRBD1 or TRBD2 (6 bases each). Germline assignment: CDR1 MGHRA and CDR2 YSYEKL. The V and J ends lost 8 bases and 5 bases respectively, with 20 bases between them. The CDR3 is 15 residues long. The CDR3 sequence: CASRPQGRGQDTQYF. DNA of the CDR3: TGCGCCAGCCGGCCCCAAGGACGGGGGCAAGATACGCAGTATTTT.

This chain joins TRBV5-1 and TRBJ1-1; no clear D gene. V was pared by 4 bases and J by 2 bases, with 21 bases between. CDR3 length: 17 amino acids. Germline loops: CDR1 SGHRS, CDR2 YFSETQ. The CDR3 loop is CASSPQMEALGNTEAFF. Written as DNA, the CDR3 is TGCGCCAGCAGCCCGCAAATGGAGGCACTGGGTAACACTGAAGCTTTCTTT. Variable domain in full (rest from reference TRBV5-1 and TRBJ1-1): KAGVTQTPRYLIKTRGQQVTLSCSPISGHRSVSWYQQTPGQGLQFLFEYFSETQRNKGNFPGRFSGRQFSNSRSEMNVSTLELGDSALYLCASSPQMEALGNTEAFFGQGTRLTVV.

V usage is TRBV29-1 and J usage is TRBJ2-7; 7 bases agree with TRBD2. This CDR3 spans 15 amino acids. J gave up 3 bases and V 1 base, and 9 bases lay outside the gene matches. The germline V gene encodes CDR1 SQVTM and CDR2 ANQGSEA. The DNA of the CDR3 is TGCAGCGTTGAAGCGCACGGGACTATTTTCTACGAGCAGTACTTC. Translating gives CSVEAHGTIFYEQYF.

CDR3 residues: CASSDLPSGPLTDTQYF. The CDR3 nucleotides read TGTGCCAGCAGTGACCTCCCTAGCGGGCCCCTCACAGATACGCAGTATTTT. The genes are TRBV6-1 and TRBJ2-3, with 8 bases aligning to TRBD2. V dropped 3 bases and J dropped 2; count of bases not matched to a gene: 10. CDR3 size: 17 residues. Germline CDR1 is MNHNS and CDR2 is SASEGT.

This clonotype was seen more than once but under ten times. V gene TRBV28 combines with J gene TRBJ2-5, with TRBD2 matching 7 bases. Trimming at V came to 7 bases and at J to 1 base, leaving 3 bases not matched to a gene. The CDR3 length is 13 residues. From germline, CDR1 is MDHEN and CDR2 SYDVKM. The CDR3 here is CASTASGQETQYF. Written as DNA, the CDR3 is TGTGCCAGCACGGCTAGCGGCCAAGAGACCCAGTACTTC.

This clonotype was recorded a few times. DNA for the CDR3: TGCGCCAGCAGCCAAGATGGTCAGGGACTAGCGGGGGTTGCAAATACGCAGTATTTT. Protein product: CASSQDGQGLAGVANTQYF. The rearrangement uses TRBV4-1 and TRBJ2-3, with TRBD2 matching over 14 bases. This CDR3 region has 19 residues. V shed 0 bases, J shed 7 bases, and the junction held 12 bases outside the gene matches. Germline-derived CDR1 and CDR2 are MGHRA and YSYEKL.

The chain recombines TRBV7-7 with TRBJ2-1; D may correspond to TRBD1 or TRBD2 (6 bases each). This CDR3 contains 13 residues. V lost 4 bases to trimming and J lost 8 bases, with 12 bases between them. Germline V CDR1 and CDR2: SSHAT, FNYEAQ (reference sequence). CDR3 loop: CASSSPGGHEQFF. Written as DNA, the CDR3 is TGTGCCAGCAGCTCCCCTGGGGGGCATGAGCAGTTCTTC.

The V gene is TRBV12-3 or TRBV12-4, the J gene TRBJ2-5, with D hard to call. The J call may not be correct, given that the DNA end is closer to TRBJ2-7. This CDR3 has 12 amino acids. CDR3 amino acids: CASSRPPLEQYF. The CDR3, as DNA: TGTGCCAGCAGTCGCCCCCCGCTCGAGCAGTACTTC.

A few counts support this clonotype. The chain joins TRBV6-5 to TRBJ1-6, with D possibly TRBD1 on 5 matching bases. V was clipped by 6 bases and J by 9 bases, with 21 bases between them. The CDR3 spans 16 residues. The germline V gene encodes CDR1 MNHEY and CDR2 SVGAGI. This CDR3 reads CASSKPTGPGGSPLHF. The CDR3, as DNA: TGTGCCAGCAGCAAACCTACAGGTCCCGGCGGTTCACCCCTCCACTTT.

In the case of this clonotype: At one boundary the junction diverges from the germline segment, which might be a read error. The chain couples TRBV20-1 to TRBJ1-6; 12 bases fit TRBD1. The CDR3 is 16 residues long. Germline V gene data show CDR1 as DFQATT and CDR2 as SNEGSKA (reference sequence). Written as DNA, the CDR3 is TGCAGTGCTAGAGAAGGGACAGGGGGCCATGATTCACTCCTCCACTTT. This sequence encodes CSAREGTGGHDSLLHF.

This rearrangement joins TRBV5-1 to TRBJ1-1; 8 nucleotides align to TRBD1. The germline V gene encodes CDR1 SGHRS and CDR2 YFSETQ. The V gene end was trimmed by 1 base and the J gene end by 5 bases; junction bases not matched to a gene: 4. The CDR3 has 14 residues. CDR3 loop: CASSLQGAETEAFF. The CDR3 region has the DNA TGCGCCAGCAGCTTGCAGGGGGCAGAAACTGAAGCTTTCTTT.

The genes are TRBV11-2 and TRBJ1-1; D call uncertain. Germline V gene sequence: CDR1 SGHAT, CDR2 FQNNGV. V shed 0 bases and J shed 4 bases, with 6 bases lying between them. The CDR3 consists of 13 residues. The CDR3 DNA sequence: TGTGCCAGCAGCTTAGAGGTTACCACTGAAGCTTTCTTT. This codes for CASSLEVTTEAFF.

This clonotype was observed a handful of times. The chain uses TRBV7-2 and TRBJ2-1; D might be TRBD1 (6 bases). Germline V gene lookup returns CDR1 SGHTA and CDR2 FQGNSA. V shed 5 bases and J shed 0 bases, with 17 bases lying between them. The CDR3 length is 17 residues. The CDR3 DNA reads as TGTGCCAGCAGCACCCCTGGAACAGGGCACTCCTACAATGAGCAGTTCTTC. It yields the protein CASSTPGTGHSYNEQFF.

The chain combines TRBV7-2 with TRBJ2-7; TRBD2 matches at 10 bases. There are 14 residues in the CDR3. After removal of 5 bases from V and 3 bases from J, the junction contained 4 bases not matched to a gene. The germline V gene encodes CDR1 SGHTA and CDR2 FQGNSA. The CDR3 sequence is CASSLTSGYYEQYF. The DNA for the CDR3 is TGTGCCAGCAGCCTGACTAGCGGGTACTACGAGCAGTACTTC.